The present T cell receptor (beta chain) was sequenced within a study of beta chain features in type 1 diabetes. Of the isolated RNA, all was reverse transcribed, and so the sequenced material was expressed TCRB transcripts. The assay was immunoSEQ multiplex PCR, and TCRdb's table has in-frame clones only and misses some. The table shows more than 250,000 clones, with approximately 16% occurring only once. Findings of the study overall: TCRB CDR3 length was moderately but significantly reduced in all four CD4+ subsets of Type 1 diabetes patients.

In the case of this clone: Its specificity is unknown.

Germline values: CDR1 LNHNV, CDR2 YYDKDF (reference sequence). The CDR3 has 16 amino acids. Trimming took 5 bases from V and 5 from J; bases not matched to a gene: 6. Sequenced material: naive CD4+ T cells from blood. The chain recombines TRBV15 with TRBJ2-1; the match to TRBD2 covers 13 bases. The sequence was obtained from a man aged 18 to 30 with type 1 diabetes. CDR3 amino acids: CATSVILAGGHNEQFF. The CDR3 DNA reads TGTGCCACCAGCGTAATACTAGCGGGGGGGCACAATGAGCAGTTCTTC.